This TCR beta chain is drawn from a study of PD-L1 blockade in urothelial cancer. About the study: Treatment start was followed by blood analysis at 3 weeks (second dose) and again at 6 weeks. A median blood sample held about 140,000 T cells and tens of thousands of unique TCRs.

TCRdb's table, derived via immunoSEQ multiplex PCR, lists solely in-frame clones and lacks some. The top ten clones hold around 15% of a sample with over 14,000 clones, 70% to 90% of them seen once. Sequenced here: PBMCs, sampled around atezolizumab (anti-PD-L1) treatment. This sequence was found in a man in his sixties or seventies with urothelial cancer.

Here the CDR3 DNA reads TGCGCCAGCAGCTTGACGGGGGGCAGCTATAATTCACCCCTCCACTTT. This translates into CASSLTGGSYNSPLHF. The genes are TRBV5-1 and TRBJ1-6; weak D call: TRBD1 (6 bases). The CDR3 sequence is 16 residues long. From germline, CDR1 is SGHRS and CDR2 YFSETQ. V was shortened by 1 base and J by 3 bases, with 11 bases between the two germline ends. The variable domain in full, completed from reference TRBV5-1 and TRBJ1-6, reads KAGVTQTPRYLIKTRGQQVTLSCSPISGHRSVSWYQQTPGQGLQFLFEYFSETQRNKGNFPGRFSGRQFSNSRSEMNVSTLELGDSALYLCASSLTGGSYNSPLHFGNGTRLTVT.